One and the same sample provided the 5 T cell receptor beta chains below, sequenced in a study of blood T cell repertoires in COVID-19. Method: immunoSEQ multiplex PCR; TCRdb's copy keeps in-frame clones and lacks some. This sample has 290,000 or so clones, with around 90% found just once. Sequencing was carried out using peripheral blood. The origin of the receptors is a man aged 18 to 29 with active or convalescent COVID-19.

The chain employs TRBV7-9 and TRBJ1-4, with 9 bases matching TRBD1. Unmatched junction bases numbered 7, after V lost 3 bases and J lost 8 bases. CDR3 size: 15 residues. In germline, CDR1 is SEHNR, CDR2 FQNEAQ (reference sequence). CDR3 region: CASSLEGTGREKLFF. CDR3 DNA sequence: TGTGCCAGCAGCTTGGAGGGGACAGGGAGAGAAAAACTGTTTTTT.

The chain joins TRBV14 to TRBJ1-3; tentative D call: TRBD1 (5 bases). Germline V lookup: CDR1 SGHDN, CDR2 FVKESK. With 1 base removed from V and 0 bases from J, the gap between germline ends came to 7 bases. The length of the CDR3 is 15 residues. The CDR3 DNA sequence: TGTGCCAGCAGCCAAGCAGGGATCTCTGGAAACACCATATATTTT. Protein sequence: CASSQAGISGNTIYF.

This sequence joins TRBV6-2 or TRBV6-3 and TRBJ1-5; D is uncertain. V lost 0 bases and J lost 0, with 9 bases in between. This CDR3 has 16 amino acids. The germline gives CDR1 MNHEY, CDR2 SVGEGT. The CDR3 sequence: CASSYSPGYSNQPQHF. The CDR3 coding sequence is TGTGCCAGCAGTTACTCCCCGGGTTATAGCAATCAGCCCCAGCATTTT.

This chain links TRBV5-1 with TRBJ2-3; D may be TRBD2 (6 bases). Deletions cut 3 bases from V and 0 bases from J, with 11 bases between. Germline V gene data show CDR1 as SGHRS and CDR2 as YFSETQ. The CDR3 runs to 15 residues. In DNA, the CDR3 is TGCGCCAGCAGCTGGTCGGGACTGAGCACAGATACGCAGTATTTT. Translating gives CASSWSGLSTDTQYF.

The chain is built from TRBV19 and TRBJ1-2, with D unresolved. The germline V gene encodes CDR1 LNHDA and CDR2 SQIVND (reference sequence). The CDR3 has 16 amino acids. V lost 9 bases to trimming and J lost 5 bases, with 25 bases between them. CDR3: CASVQAEGYYHYGYTF. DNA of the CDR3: TGTGCCAGCGTACAAGCGGAGGGCTATTACCATTATGGCTACACCTTC.